Presented here are 8 T cell receptor beta chains from one specimen sequenced in a study of Ad26.COV2.S vaccination and SARS-CoV-2 variants. Treatment described: around 19 received Ad26.COV2.S at low or high dose, single or two shots; 5 received placebo; per-sample allocation not given. Vaccine and placebo recipients were sampled on day 63 after the first injection. Here immunoSEQ multiplex PCR was the method, and the copy in TCRdb shows in-frame clones only, minus some. The sample includes about 350,000 clones, roughly 90% of them seen just once. The sample consisted of peripheral blood, taken in a trial of Ad26.COV2.S vaccine versus placebo. Receptor source: a person between 18 and 59 years old who received the Ad26.COV2.S COVID-19 vaccine or a placebo.

The V and J genes are TRBV5-4 and TRBJ1-1; 11 bases are shared with TRBD1. The ends lost 2 bases at V and 4 bases at J; junction bases unmatched: 10. There are 17 residues in the CDR3. The germline gives CDR1 SGHNT, CDR2 YYREEE (reference sequence). As DNA, the CDR3 is TGTGCCAGCAGCTTCGGGACAGGGGGGGGGAGTGGCACTGAAGCTTTCTTT. This sequence encodes CASSFGTGGGSGTEAFF.

This chain joins TRBV5-1 and TRBJ2-3, with D perhaps assigned TRBD1 or TRBD2 (5 bases each). The CDR3 runs 15 residues. Looked up from germline, CDR1 is SGHRS and CDR2 is YFSETQ. The V gene lost 0 bases and the J gene lost 4 bases, with 12 bases spanning the gap. The CDR3 is CASSLGGSQADTQYF. In DNA, the CDR3 is TGCGCCAGCAGCTTGGGGGGGTCCCAGGCAGATACGCAGTATTTT. The whole variable domain, filled in from reference TRBV5-1 and TRBJ2-3, reads KAGVTQTPRYLIKTRGQQVTLSCSPISGHRSVSWYQQTPGQGLQFLFEYFSETQRNKGNFPGRFSGRQFSNSRSEMNVSTLELGDSALYLCASSLGGSQADTQYFGPGTRLTVL.

The table lists this clone with a count of one. This CDR3 is CSVPALAGGSGELFF. For the CDR3, the DNA is TGCAGCGTCCCCGCGTTAGCGGGGGGATCTGGGGAGCTGTTTTTT. This chain connects TRBV29-1 to TRBJ2-2; 10 nucleotides align to TRBD2. The V segment lost 6 bases and the J segment 8 bases; nucleotides outside the gene matches: 12. CDR1 is SQVTM, CDR2 ANQGSEA, per germline. The CDR3 totals 15 residues.

The chain couples TRBV10-1 to TRBJ2-3, with D possibly TRBD2 on 5 matching bases. CDR3 size: 16 residues. Deletions cut 8 bases from V and 2 bases from J, with 20 bases between. CDR1 is WNHNN and CDR2 is SYGVQD in the germline V gene (reference sequence). CDR3 in amino acids: CASPWEPGKDTDTQYF. The DNA of the CDR3 is TGCGCCAGCCCCTGGGAGCCGGGAAAGGACACAGATACGCAGTATTTT.

The chain employs TRBV7-2 and TRBJ2-1, with 8 positions matching TRBD1. CDR3 length equals 14 residues. In germline, CDR1 is SGHTA, CDR2 FQGNSA. V was pared by 5 bases and J by 7 bases, with 7 bases of the junction left unmatched. CDR3 DNA sequence: TGTGCCAGCAGCATCGGGACAGGCAGAAATGAGCAGTTCTTC. Amino acids: CASSIGTGRNEQFF.

The chain couples TRBV28 to TRBJ2-1, with TRBD1 as a possible D gene (5 bases). CDR1 and CDR2 from the germline V gene are MDHEN and SYDVKM. The CDR3 sequence is 11 residues long. The V end lost 8 bases, the J end lost 8 bases, and 10 bases lay between the germline ends. The CDR3 region is CASRQLHEQFF. DNA of the CDR3: TGTGCCAGCCGACAGCTTCATGAGCAGTTCTTC.

The chain links TRBV4-3 to TRBJ1-5, with D possibly matching TRBD1 (5 bases). The CDR3 length is 15 residues. V lost 4 bases and J lost 7, with 17 bases in between. CDR1 is LGHNA, CDR2 YSLEER, per germline. As DNA, the CDR3 is TGCGCCAGCAGCCCAAGCCCAGGGAGTGGCCAGCCCCAGCATTTT. Translated, it gives CASSPSPGSGQPQHF.

V is TRBV3-1 (or the pseudogene TRBV3-2) and J is TRBJ1-5, with 8 bases that match TRBD1. In germline, CDR1 is LGHDT, CDR2 YNNKEL (reference sequence). Losses at the gene ends were 0 bases for V and 2 bases for J; bases not matched to a gene: 12. CDR3 size: 19 residues. This CDR3 is CASSQDVKTGGNGNQPQHF. Written as DNA, the CDR3 is TGTGCCAGCAGCCAAGATGTGAAAACAGGGGGTAATGGCAATCAGCCCCAGCATTTT.